This TCR beta chain was captured in a study of blood T cell repertoires in COVID-19. In the study overall: Sources were T cells, B-cell-depleted T cells, or PBMCs; the material itself was cDNA or gDNA.

Authors' processing steps: Reference gene primer amplification in the assay estimated nucleated cell counts. The method was immunoSEQ multiplex PCR; TCRdb's version includes in-frame clones alone and lacks a portion of them. V, J and clone size derive from that table, while D and trimming were established from the DNA sequence. The sample lists approximately 230,000 clones; 88% were seen once. From germline, CDR1 is LGHNA and CDR2 YNFKEQ. V lost 0 bases and J 2 bases, leaving 10 bases between the germline ends. CDR3 length: 16 residues. The source material was PBMCs or T cells enriched from blood (not recorded which). V usage is TRBV4-2 and J usage is TRBJ1-4; D remains unclear. This clonotype was obtained from a woman in her forties or fifties with acute COVID-19. The CDR3, as DNA: TGTGCCAGCAGCCAAGATCTGACGCGGACTAATGAAAAACTGTTTTTT. Translated: CASSQDLTRTNEKLFF.